The 22 T cell receptor beta chains below all came from one sample that was sequenced in a study of cytomegalovirus exposure and HLA in healthy donors. With 60 Vbeta and 13 Jbeta primers, the PCR was carried out. Method: immunoSEQ multiplex PCR; TCRdb's copy keeps in-frame clones and lacks some. The top ten clones hold roughly 2.3% of a sample with about 150,000 clones, over 70% of them seen once. The specimen was PBMCs. These receptors all stem from a man under 40 in good health and CMV-seronegative.

The chain carries TRBV7-8 and TRBJ2-7, with a weak D call TRBD2 (6 bases). V lost 5 bases and J 5 bases, leaving 16 bases between the germline ends. This CDR3 has 14 residues. The germline gives CDR1 SGHVS, CDR2 FQNEAQ. CDR3 amino acids: CASSPTAWEDEQYF. CDR3 in DNA: TGTGCCAGCAGCCCGACCGCATGGGAGGACGAGCAGTACTTC.

The V call is TRBV9, the J call TRBJ2-1; 13 bases align to TRBD2. Germline CDR1 is SGDLS and CDR2 is YYNGEE. This CDR3 contains 16 residues. After removal of 4 bases from V and 8 bases from J, the junction contained 9 bases not matched to a gene. The CDR3 protein is CASSTRLAGGRDEQFF. DNA for the CDR3: TGTGCCAGCAGCACCCGACTAGCGGGAGGCCGGGATGAGCAGTTCTTC.

This chain connects TRBV27 to TRBJ2-3, with D unclear. The germline CDR1 and CDR2 sequences are MNHEY and SMNVEV (reference sequence). This CDR3 has 14 amino acids. Trimming shortened V by 5 bases and J by 4 bases, and 13 bases separated the two germline ends. This CDR3 is CASSHYPGSDTQYF. CDR3 in DNA: TGTGCCAGCAGTCACTATCCCGGGTCAGATACGCAGTATTTT.

V usage is TRBV15 and J usage is TRBJ2-3; D is possibly TRBD1 (5 bases). The CDR3 covers 13 residues. In germline, CDR1 is LNHNV, CDR2 YYDKDF (reference sequence). Trimming took off 4 bases at V and 0 bases at J, with 5 bases between the two ends. The CDR3 region is CATSTGSTDTQYF. The CDR3 DNA is TGTGCCACCAGCACAGGGAGCACAGATACGCAGTATTTT.

DNA for the CDR3: TGTGCCAGCTCACCATGGAGGGGCACTAATGAAAAACTGTTTTTT. Its translation: CASSPWRGTNEKLFF. This rearrangement joins TRBV18 to TRBJ1-4; D is perhaps TRBD1 (5 bases). The CDR3 totals 15 residues. Germline V lookup: CDR1 KGHSH, CDR2 LQKENI. Trimming cost V 2 bases and J 2 bases, with 9 bases left between them.

The chain uses TRBV6-5 and TRBJ1-1, with D perhaps TRBD1 (5 bases). With 2 bases removed from V and 4 bases from J, the gap between germline ends came to 8 bases. The CDR3 covers 13 residues. Germline lookup yields CDR1 MNHEY and CDR2 SVGAGI. In DNA, the CDR3 is TGTGCCAGCAGTTACGTCGGGGGCACTGAAGCTTTCTTT. As protein: CASSYVGGTEAFF.

This clone was counted only a few times. The CDR3 protein is CSALDSRGYTF. Written as DNA, the CDR3 is TGCAGCGCCCTGGACAGTCGTGGCTACACCTTC. The V and J genes are TRBV29-1 and TRBJ1-2; D might be TRBD1 (6 bases). The germline gives CDR1 SQVTM, CDR2 ANQGSEA. The germline V and J ends were trimmed by 7 bases and 7 bases, with 13 bases remaining between them. CDR3 length: 11 amino acids.

V usage is TRBV5-4 and J usage is TRBJ2-1; 10 nucleotides line up with TRBD2. Trimming at V came to 4 bases and at J to 7 bases, leaving 5 bases not matched to a gene. The CDR3 extends over 14 amino acids. Germline assignment: CDR1 SGHNT and CDR2 YYREEE (reference sequence). The chain's CDR3 is CASSHPSGSNEQFF. In DNA, the CDR3 is TGTGCCAGCAGCCACCCTAGCGGGAGTAATGAGCAGTTCTTC.

This chain joins TRBV7-8 and TRBJ1-4; D perhaps matches TRBD1 (5 bases). Per the germline V gene, CDR1 is SGHVS and CDR2 is FQNEAQ. The CDR3 sequence is 15 residues long. The V and J ends lost 1 base and 7 bases respectively, with 13 bases between them. The CDR3 nucleotides are TGTGCCAGCAGCTTAGACGGCCAGGGTCGTGAAAAACTGTTTTTT. Encoded protein: CASSLDGQGREKLFF. Full variable domain (remainder filled in from reference TRBV7-8 and TRBJ1-4): GAGVSQSPRYKVAKRGQDVALRCDPISGHVSLFWYQQALGQGPEFLTYFQNEAQLDKSGLPSDRFFAERPEGSVSTLKIQRTQQEDSAVYLCASSLDGQGREKLFFGSGTQLSVL.

The rearrangement joins TRBV19 to TRBJ2-1; 12 bases map to TRBD2. Germline lookup yields CDR1 LNHDA and CDR2 SQIVND (reference sequence). The CDR3 loop spans 16 amino acids. Trimming at V came to 1 base and at J to 6 bases, leaving 4 bases not matched to a gene. CDR3 in DNA: TGTGCCAGTAGTATAGGGGAGACTAGCGGGAGCAATGAGCAGTTCTTC. As protein: CASSIGETSGSNEQFF. Supplemented by reference TRBV19 and TRBJ2-1, the full variable domain reads DGGITQSPKYLFRKEGQNVTLSCEQNLNHDAMYWYRQDPGQGLRLIYYSQIVNDFQKGDIAEGYSVSREKKESFPLTVTSAQKNPTAFYLCASSIGETSGSNEQFFGPGTRLTVL.

Remarks on this clone: One end of the junction varies from germline; a read error may be responsible. This chain joins TRBV7-7 and TRBJ2-1; 12 bases line up with TRBD2. This CDR3 comprises 16 residues. Germline lookup yields CDR1 SSHAT and CDR2 FNYEAQ (reference sequence). CDR3 DNA sequence: TGTGCTAGCAGCCCACGGGGACTAGCGGGTATTCATGAGCAGTTCTTC. This sequence encodes CASSPRGLAGIHEQFF.

V usage is TRBV1 and J usage is TRBJ1-2; the table's D call of TRBD1 was not tested on the DNA. TRBV1 is classified as a pseudogene. This CDR3 region has 17 residues. The CDR3: CTSSQRVGEMANYGYTF. As DNA, the CDR3 is TGCACCAGCAGCCAACGGGTAGGGGAAATGGCTAACTATGGCTACACCTTC.

The chain joins TRBV5-1 to TRBJ1-1, with 9 positions matching TRBD1. V lost 3 bases, J lost 3 bases, and 3 bases stayed unmatched. CDR3 length: 14 amino acids. Germline CDR1 and CDR2: SGHRS and YFSETQ. CDR3 DNA: TGCGCCAGCAGCTACAGGGGGCCGGACACTGAAGCTTTCTTT. This codes for CASSYRGPDTEAFF.

This clone was counted only a few times. The V call is TRBV6-4, the J call TRBJ2-3; 9 nucleotides line up with TRBD2. With V trimmed by 6 bases and J by 3 bases, 4 bases remained unmatched. Germline lookup yields CDR1 MRHNA and CDR2 SNTAGT. The CDR3 is 14 amino acids. This chain's CDR3 is CASSVAGETDTQYF. CDR3 sequence (DNA): TGTGCCAGCAGCGTAGCGGGAGAGACAGATACGCAGTATTTT.

The chain employs TRBV7-2 and TRBJ1-2; 7 bases are a match to TRBD1. V lost 5 bases, J lost 4 bases, and 10 bases stayed unmatched. Germline V gene sequence: CDR1 SGHTA, CDR2 FQGNSA. The CDR3 is made up of 15 amino acids. CDR3 bases: TGTGCCAGCAGCCCACAGACAGGGCTTCTCTATGGCTACACCTTC. It translates to CASSPQTGLLYGYTF.

This chain uses TRBV19 with TRBJ2-3; 12 bases agree with TRBD2. This CDR3 spans 15 amino acids. V was pared by 7 bases and J by 6 bases, with 8 bases of the junction left unmatched. CDR1 and CDR2 from the germline V gene are LNHDA and SQIVND (reference sequence). The CDR3 DNA is TGTGCCAGTATGACTAGCGGGAGAATCATCGATACGCAGTATTTT. It specifies CASMTSGRIIDTQYF. The full variable domain, with the rest looked up from reference TRBV19 and TRBJ2-3, is DGGITQSPKYLFRKEGQNVTLSCEQNLNHDAMYWYRQDPGQGLRLIYYSQIVNDFQKGDIAEGYSVSREKKESFPLTVTSAQKNPTAFYLCASMTSGRIIDTQYFGPGTRLTVL.

The rearrangement links TRBV2 to TRBJ1-2; 7 nucleotides match TRBD1. J was trimmed by 2 bases and V by 6 bases; bases with no gene match: 6. From germline, CDR1 is SNHLY and CDR2 FYNNEI. The CDR3 totals 14 residues. CDR3 nucleotide sequence: TGTGCCAGCAGCCCGGACAGGAACAACTATGGCTACACCTTC. This codes for CASSPDRNNYGYTF.

On this clone itself: Other nucleotide sequences in the sample specify the same CDR3. This chain's CDR3 is CASSAFYEQYF. CDR3 sequence (DNA): TGTGCCAGCAGTGCCTTCTACGAGCAGTACTTC. V is TRBV2 and J is TRBJ2-7, with D hard to call. CDR1 and CDR2 from the germline V gene are SNHLY and FYNNEI. The CDR3 covers 11 residues. Trimming left V 4 bases short and J 3 bases short, with 4 bases between.

Remarks on this clone: The same CDR3 is also encoded by other DNA sequences in this sample. The CDR3 coding sequence is TGCAGCGCTAGGAGTGCAACTAATGAAAAACTGTTTTTT. This encodes CSARSATNEKLFF. The chain couples TRBV29-1 to TRBJ1-4; no reliable D call. Trimming removed 7 bases at V and 0 bases at J, with 9 bases between. The CDR3 is 13 residues long. CDR1 and CDR2 from the germline V gene are SQVTM and ANQGSEA.

V gene TRBV11-2 combines with J gene TRBJ1-1; TRBD1 aligns across 7 bases. This CDR3 is 15 amino acids long. Per the germline V gene, CDR1 is SGHAT and CDR2 is FQNNGV. V lost 2 bases and J lost 0; bases outside the gene matches: 3. As DNA, the CDR3 is TGTGCCAGCAGCTTAAACAGGGGCATGAACACTGAAGCTTTCTTT. Protein sequence: CASSLNRGMNTEAFF. The variable domain in full, with the rest retrieved from reference TRBV11-2 and TRBJ1-1, is EAGVAQSPRYKIIEKRQSVAFWCNPISGHATLYWYQQILGQGPKLLIQFQNNGVVDDSQLPKDRFSAERLKGVDSTLKIQPAKLEDSAVYLCASSLNRGMNTEAFFGQGTRLTVV.

The rearrangement joins TRBV13 to TRBJ1-2; TRBD1 matches 11 bases. The CDR3 is made up of 17 amino acids. J lost 5 bases, V lost 5 bases, and 13 bases had no gene match. Germline-derived CDR1 and CDR2 are PRHDT and FYEKMQ (reference sequence). CDR3 region: CASSPSLPGTGGYGYTF. CDR3 DNA sequence: TGTGCCAGCAGCCCTTCTCTCCCCGGGACAGGGGGTTATGGCTACACCTTC.

This clone was detected once. V is TRBV18 and J is TRBJ2-1; 11 bases are a match to TRBD2. The germline gives CDR1 KGHSH, CDR2 LQKENI. The V segment lost 3 bases and the J segment 3 bases; nucleotides outside the gene matches: 4. The CDR3 covers 16 residues. The CDR3 region has the DNA TGTGCCAGCTCACCTTTAGCGGGAGGGATCTACAATGAGCAGTTCTTC. This translates into CASSPLAGGIYNEQFF.